This paragraph covers one T cell receptor (beta chain) sequence. Antigen: not known. Compared with germline, one end of the junction differs, possibly owing to a read error. Other DNA sequences within the sample encode an identical CDR3. The data belong to a study of CD4 T cell repertoires in COVID-19. Study outcomes and limitations: SARS-CoV and/or HKU1 spike cultures shared between roughly 7 and 25% of SARS-CoV-2 clonotypes. Suggested intraclonal diversification: top SARS-CoV-2-reactive clonotypes appeared in two or three memory subsets.

These memory T cells were uncultured and sequenced directly after ex vivo isolation. Sequencing was performed with immunoSEQ multiplex PCR; in TCRdb, only in-frame clones are kept and a portion is missing. The sample holds roughly 23,000 clones, around 87% seen once. CDR3 length: 14 amino acids. Germline CDR1 SGHNT, CDR2 YYREEE (reference sequence). This TCR was recovered from a human donor who had COVID-19. The source was central memory CD4+ T cells from blood, collected before the COVID-19 pandemic. The rearrangement uses TRBV5-4 and TRBJ1-6, with D possibly matching TRBD1 (5 bases). For the CDR3, the DNA is TGTGCCAGCAGCCCGGGACTTTCTAATTCCCCCCTCCACTTT. Its protein is CASSPGLSNSPLHF. Supplemented by reference TRBV5-4 and TRBJ1-6, the full variable domain reads ETGVTQSPTHLIKTRGQQVTLRCSSQSGHNTVSWYQQALGQGPQFIFQYYREEENGRGNFPPRFSGLQFPNYSSELNVNALELDDSALYLCASSPGLSNSPLHFGNGTRLTVT.